These 15 T cell receptor beta chains originate from one sample sequenced in a study of response to subunit inactivated influenza vaccine. TCRdb re-called the RT-PCR reads with MiXCR, one entry per CDR3 protein. The data show under 200,000 distinct CDR3 sequences, approximately 11% seen once. The input for sequencing was CD8+ T cells sorted from PBMCs, taken around 25 months after vaccination. Receptors originate from a man aged 50 to 69 who received an inactivated influenza vaccine.

The chain carries TRBV6-6 and TRBJ2-7; D tentatively fits TRBD1 or TRBD2 (5 bases each). Deletions cut 6 bases from V and 5 bases from J, with 14 bases between. CDR3 length equals 13 residues. The germline V gene has CDR1 MNHNY and CDR2 SVGAGI (reference sequence). The CDR3 sequence is CASRDGGVNEQYF. In nucleotides, the CDR3 is TGTGCCAGCAGAGATGGGGGTGTGAACGAGCAGTACTTC.

This clonotype was picked up a small number of times. The genes are TRBV15 and TRBJ2-7, with D unclear. The CDR3 has 13 amino acids. V was cut by 0 bases and J by 7 bases, with 10 bases left in between. CDR1 and CDR2 from the germline V gene are LNHNV and YYDKDF (reference sequence). CDR3 region: CATSRDLLDEQYF. For the CDR3, the DNA is TGTGCCACCAGCAGAGATCTGTTAGATGAGCAGTACTTC. The whole variable domain, filled in from reference TRBV15 and TRBJ2-7, reads DAMVIQNPRYQVTQFGKPVTLSCSQTLNHNVMYWYQQKSSQAPKLLFHYYDKDFNNEADTPDNFQSRRPNTSFCFLDIRSPGLGDTAMYLCATSRDLLDEQYFGPGTRLTVT.

There are a few counts of this clonotype. V is TRBV5-1 and J is TRBJ2-3; 9 nucleotides match TRBD1. This CDR3 spans 18 amino acids. V lost 4 bases and J lost 4; bases outside the gene matches: 16. CDR1 is SGHRS, CDR2 YFSETQ, per germline. CDR3 loop: CASSLRTGENRWADTQYF. Written as DNA, the CDR3 is TGCGCCAGCAGCCTCCGGACAGGGGAGAATAGGTGGGCAGATACGCAGTATTTT.

This clonotype showed up just a few times. The V gene is TRBV2, the J gene TRBJ2-1; TRBD2 matches 15 bases. V lost 6 bases and J lost 0; bases outside the gene matches: 6. Germline V CDR1 and CDR2: SNHLY, FYNNEI. This CDR3 has 18 amino acids. This CDR3 is CASRGTSGRPNSYNEQFF. The CDR3 DNA sequence: TGTGCCAGCAGAGGGACTAGCGGGAGGCCCAACTCCTACAATGAGCAGTTCTTC.

This clonotype was detected a few times. J is TRBJ2-7 and V is TRBV11-2; tentatively, D is TRBD2 (6 bases). The CDR3 runs 14 residues. CDR1 SGHAT and CDR2 FQNNGV come from the germline V gene. The germline V and J ends were trimmed by 3 bases and 2 bases, with 11 bases remaining between them. CDR3 nucleotide sequence: TGTGCCAGCAGCTTCGGCGGGGTCGCCTACGAGCAGTACTTC. It encodes CASSFGGVAYEQYF.

This clonotype came up a few times. This chain connects TRBV10-3 to TRBJ2-1; 10 bases agree with TRBD2. Looked up from germline, CDR1 is ENHRY and CDR2 is SYGVKD. The CDR3 is 15 residues long. Trimming removed 3 bases from V and 6 bases from J; junction bases left unmatched: 5. For the CDR3, the DNA is TGTGCCATCAGTGATCGTACTAGCGGGATCAATGAGCAGTTCTTC. Protein product: CAISDRTSGINEQFF.

This chain joins TRBV10-1 and TRBJ2-5, with D unresolved. Germline lookup yields CDR1 WNHNN and CDR2 SYGVQD (reference sequence). The V end was cut by 0 bases, the J end by 0 bases, with 5 bases between. This CDR3 has 14 amino acids. This CDR3 reads CASSESVYQETQYF. DNA of the CDR3: TGCGCCAGCAGTGAGTCAGTATACCAAGAGACCCAGTACTTC.

This clonotype was detected a few times. CDR3 DNA: TGTGCCAGCAGTTTACTGCTCCAGGGCGCCACAGATACGCAGTATTTT. Its translation is CASSLLLQGATDTQYF. V is TRBV27 and J is TRBJ2-3, with TRBD1 as a possible D gene (5 bases). From germline, CDR1 is MNHEY and CDR2 SMNVEV (reference sequence). Deletions cut 2 bases from V and 2 bases from J, with 14 bases between. This CDR3 has 16 residues.

This clonotype was counted ten times or more. V and J are TRBV7-9 and TRBJ1-1; the D gene is possibly TRBD1 (5 bases). The CDR3 is 14 amino acids. Trimming pared 1 base from V and 1 base from J, leaving 7 bases between. CDR1 and CDR2 from the germline V gene are SEHNR and FQNEAQ (reference sequence). CDR3 DNA: TGTGCCAGCAGCTTAGGGACAAAGAACACTGAAGCTTTCTTT. Translating it yields CASSLGTKNTEAFF.

V is TRBV6-5 and J is TRBJ1-4, with 7 bases identical to TRBD1. This CDR3 spans 15 amino acids. CDR1 and CDR2 from the germline V gene are MNHEY and SVGAGI. With V trimmed by 0 bases and J by 4 bases, 2 bases remained unmatched. The CDR3 protein is CASSYSGQSNEKLFF. The CDR3 nucleotides read TGTGCCAGCAGTTACTCGGGACAGAGTAATGAAAAACTGTTTTTT.

In this sample, this clonotype turned up many times. The rearrangement links TRBV6-2 or TRBV6-3 to TRBJ2-7; TRBD1 aligns across 7 bases. Losses at the gene ends were 5 bases for V and 3 bases for J; bases not matched to a gene: 10. The CDR3 sequence is 15 residues long. Germline V gene sequence: CDR1 MNHEY, CDR2 SVGEGT. CDR3 sequence reads: CASSDRDSRLYEQYF. The CDR3 nucleotides are TGTGCCAGCAGTGACCGGGACAGTCGACTCTACGAGCAGTACTTC.

This clonotype has at least ten counts. The V call is TRBV5-1, the J call TRBJ2-5, with no clear D. The germline V and J ends were trimmed by 0 bases and 1 base, with 10 bases remaining between them. CDR1 and CDR2 (germline): SGHRS, YFSETQ. The CDR3 spans 15 residues. Here the CDR3 DNA reads TGCGCCAGCAGCTTGGGCGACATCGTCCAAGAGACCCAGTACTTC. This encodes CASSLGDIVQETQYF.

This clonotype was recorded a few times. J is TRBJ2-7 and V is TRBV7-9, with 7 positions matching TRBD1. CDR3 length: 13 amino acids. Trimming at V came to 4 bases and at J to 7 bases, leaving 7 bases not matched to a gene. The germline V gene encodes CDR1 SEHNR and CDR2 FQNEAQ (reference sequence). The CDR3 nucleotides are TGTGCCAGCAGCTCCTGGACAGGCTTGGAGCAGTACTTC. This gives the protein CASSSWTGLEQYF.

This clonotype was seen a handful of times. The chain combines TRBV6-6 with TRBJ2-7, with D uncertain. The length of the CDR3 is 11 residues. Between the trimmed V and J ends, which lost 7 bases and 0 bases, there was a span of 4 bases. Germline V CDR1 and CDR2: MNHNY, SVGAGI (reference sequence). The CDR3 here is CASTSSYEQYF. DNA of the CDR3: TGTGCCAGCACGAGCTCCTACGAGCAGTACTTC.

The rearrangement uses TRBV28 and TRBJ1-5; a possible D gene is TRBD1 (5 bases). Trimming removed 5 bases at V and 6 bases at J, with 20 bases between. The CDR3 extends over 16 amino acids. CDR1 and CDR2 (germline): MDHEN, SYDVKM. Here the CDR3 DNA reads TGTGCCAGCAGTGAACGCTTGGGAAGGGGCAGTCAGCCCCAGCATTTT. Residues: CASSERLGRGSQPQHF.